Listed below are T cell receptor beta chains from one sample, sequenced in a study of blood T cells in healthy people across ages. TCRdb used MiXCR to reprocess the 5' RACE reads, holding one entry per CDR3 protein. The data show 1.5 million to 2 million distinct CDR3 sequences, about 50% seen once. Sequenced sample: blood. Every receptor here comes from a woman in her 40s in good health. Each CDR3 is given with its conserved first and last residue. D genes are given only for firm matches. Some rows have no size entry. The others give once, few or many, or a class for an expanded clone.

abundance,len,d_gene,j_gene,v_gene,CDR3aa,CDR3nt
many,14,TRBD2,TRBJ2-7,TRBV7-2,CASSLGGGVYEQYF,TGTGCCAGCAGCTTAGGCGGGGGGGTATACGAGCAGTACTTC
-,15,TRBD1,TRBJ2-5,TRBV3-1,CASSPPGEGAWIRYF,TGTGCCAGCAGCCCTCCGGGCGAGGGGGCTTGGATTCGGTACTTC
-,12,TRBD1,TRBJ1-5,TRBV6-6,CASSEQGKPQHF,TGTGCCAGCAGCGAACAGGGGAAGCCCCAGCATTTT
-,14,TRBD1,TRBJ2-5,TRBV7-9,CASSRQGIPQTQYF,TGTGCCAGCAGCCGACAGGGGATCCCCCAGACCCAGTACTTC
-,13,-,TRBJ2-5,TRBV5-1,CASSPGAAETQYF,TGCGCCAGCAGCCCTGGGGCGGCGGAGACCCAGTACTTC
-,12,-,TRBJ2-3,TRBV29-1,CSVAGFGDTQYF,TGCAGCGTTGCTGGGTTTGGAGATACGCAGTATTTT
-,15,TRBD2,TRBJ2-1,TRBV20-1,CSARLLAGAPNEQFF,TGCAGTGCTAGGCTACTAGCGGGGGCCCCCAATGAGCAGTTCTTC
-,15,-,TRBJ2-3,TRBV7-2,CASSRRWGRTDTQYF,TGTGCCAGCAGCCGCCGTTGGGGCCGCACAGATACGCAGTATTTT
-,16,TRBD2,TRBJ2-1,TRBV11-3,CASSLGRLAGGHEQFF,TGTGCCAGCAGCTTAGGCAGACTAGCGGGGGGGCATGAGCAGTTCTTC
-,18,-,TRBJ1-5,TRBV6-5,CASSYSKGTGFSNQPQHF,TGTGCCAGCAGTTACTCGAAAGGAACAGGGTTTAGCAATCAGCCCCAGCATTTT
once,16,-,TRBJ1-5,TRBV4-1,CASSQEISAPNQPQHF,TGCGCCAGCAGCCAAGAGATAAGTGCCCCCAATCAGCCCCAGCATTTT
-,16,TRBD1,TRBJ2-1,TRBV7-9,CASSFRTGAGNNEQFF,TGTGCCAGCAGCTTCCGGACAGGGGCTGGGAACAATGAGCAGTTCTTC
few,13,-,TRBJ1-2,TRBV6-6,CASSYLTKYGYTF,TGTGCCAGCAGTTACCTTACGAAGTACGGCTACACCTTC
-,17,-,TRBJ1-5,TRBV7-2,CASSLEEGRANNQPQHF,TGTGCCAGCAGCTTAGAAGAAGGCAGGGCAAACAATCAGCCCCAGCATTTT
-,14,-,TRBJ2-1,TRBV4-1,CASSQVKDYNEQFF,TGCGCCAGCAGCCAAGTTAAGGATTACAATGAGCAGTTCTTC
-,12,-,TRBJ1-6,TRBV20-1,CSADQGNSPLHF,TGCAGTGCAGACCAGGGAAATTCACCCCTCCACTTT
-,15,-,TRBJ1-1,TRBV3-1,CASSQEGGRTGEAFF,TGTGCCAGCAGCCAAGAAGGGGGACGGACGGGGGAAGCTTTCTTT
-,15,-,TRBJ2-1,TRBV6-2/TRBV6-3,CASSYGQGSDNEQFF,TGTGCCAGCAGTTATGGGCAGGGGAGCGACAATGAGCAGTTCTTC
few,10,-,TRBJ2-1,TRBV15,CGPNYNEQFF,TGTGGCCCCAATTACAATGAGCAGTTCTTC
once,13,-,TRBJ1-6,TRBV7-9,CASTPGYNSPLHF,TGTGCCAGCACCCCAGGCTATAATTCACCCCTCCACTTT
-,14,-,TRBJ1-6,TRBV10-3,CAITEQESNSPLHF,TGTGCCATCACTGAACAGGAGTCAAATTCACCCCTCCACTTT
-,15,TRBD2,TRBJ2-1,TRBV10-2,CASSEIRGGVGEQFF,TGCGCCAGCAGTGAGATTCGCGGGGGGGTCGGTGAGCAGTTCTTC
few,18,-,TRBJ1-2,TRBV4-3,CASSQEPGAGRALYGYTF,TGCGCCAGCAGCCAGGAACCAGGGGCGGGAAGGGCACTCTATGGCTACACCTTC
-,12,-,TRBJ1-1,TRBV20-1,CSARGVNTEAFF,TGCAGTGCTAGAGGGGTAAACACTGAAGCTTTCTTT
once,17,-,TRBJ2-7,TRBV29-1,CSVAELSAGRGIYEQYF,TGCAGCGTTGCTGAACTCTCTGCGGGGAGGGGGATATACGAGCAGTACTTC
few,16,TRBD1,TRBJ2-7,TRBV7-6,CASSQRPGQGANEQYF,TGTGCCAGCAGCCAAAGACCGGGACAGGGTGCCAACGAGCAGTACTTC
few,13,-,TRBJ2-6,TRBV12-5,CASGLGLGGVLTF,TGTGCTAGTGGTTTGGGACTGGGTGGCGTCCTGACTTTC
few,15,-,TRBJ1-1,TRBV6-2/TRBV6-3,CASSYQLRVAQQAFF,TGTGCCAGCAGTTACCAACTCCGGGTCGCCCAGCAAGCTTTCTTT